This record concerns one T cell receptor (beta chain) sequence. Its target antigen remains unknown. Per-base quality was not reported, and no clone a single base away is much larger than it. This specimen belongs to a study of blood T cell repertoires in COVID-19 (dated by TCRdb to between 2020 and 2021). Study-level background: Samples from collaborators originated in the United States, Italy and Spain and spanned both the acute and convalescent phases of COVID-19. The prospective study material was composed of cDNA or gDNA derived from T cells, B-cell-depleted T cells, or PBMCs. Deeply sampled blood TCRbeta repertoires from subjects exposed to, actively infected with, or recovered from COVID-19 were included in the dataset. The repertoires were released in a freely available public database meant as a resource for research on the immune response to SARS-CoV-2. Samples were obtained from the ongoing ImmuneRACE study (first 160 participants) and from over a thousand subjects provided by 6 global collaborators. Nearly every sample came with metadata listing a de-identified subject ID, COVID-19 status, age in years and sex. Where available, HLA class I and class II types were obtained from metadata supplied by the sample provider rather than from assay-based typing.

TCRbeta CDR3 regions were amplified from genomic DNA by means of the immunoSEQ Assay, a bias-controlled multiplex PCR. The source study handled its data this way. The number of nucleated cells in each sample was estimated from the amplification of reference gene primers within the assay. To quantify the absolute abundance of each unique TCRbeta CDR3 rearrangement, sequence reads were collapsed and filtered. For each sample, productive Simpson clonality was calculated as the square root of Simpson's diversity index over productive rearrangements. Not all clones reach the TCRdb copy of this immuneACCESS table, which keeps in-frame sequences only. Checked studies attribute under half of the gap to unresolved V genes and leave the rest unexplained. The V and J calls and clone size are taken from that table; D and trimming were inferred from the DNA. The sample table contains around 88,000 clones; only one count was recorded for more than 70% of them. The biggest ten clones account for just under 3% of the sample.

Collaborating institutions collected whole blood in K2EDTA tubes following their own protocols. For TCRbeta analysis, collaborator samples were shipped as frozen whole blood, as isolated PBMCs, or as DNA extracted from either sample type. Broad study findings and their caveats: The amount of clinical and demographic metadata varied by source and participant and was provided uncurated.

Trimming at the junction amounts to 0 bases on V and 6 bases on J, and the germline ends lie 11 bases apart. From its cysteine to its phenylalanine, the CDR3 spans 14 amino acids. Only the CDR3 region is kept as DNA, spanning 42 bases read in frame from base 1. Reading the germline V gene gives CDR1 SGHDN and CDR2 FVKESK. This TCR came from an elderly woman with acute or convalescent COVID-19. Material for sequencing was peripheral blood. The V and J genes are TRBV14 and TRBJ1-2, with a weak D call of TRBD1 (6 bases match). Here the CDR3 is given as CASSQDYRVNGYTF. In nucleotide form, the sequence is TGTGCCAGCAGCCAAGATTACAGGGTCAATGGCTACACCTTC.